The 17 T cell receptor beta chains in this list originate from one sample, sequenced in a study of T cell repertoires in cytomegalovirus infection. TCRdb reprocessed the reads via MiXCR and lists one record per CDR3 protein. The sample gives around 77,000 distinct CDR3 sequences, 20% to 25% of which show up once; roughly 63% is in the top ten. No antigen is known for these receptors. Specimen: CD8+ T cells from cultured PBMCs, collected from culture after CMV antigen stimulation. The receptors originated from a human donor in good health (CMV status not recorded). Some clones in this sample may be carry-over from other donors' samples.

V gene TRBV2 combines with J gene TRBJ2-7; D call uncertain. The CDR3 is made up of 12 amino acids. CDR1 is SNHLY, CDR2 FYNNEI, per germline. Trimming took 6 bases from V and 0 from J, leaving 6 bases between them. This chain's CDR3 is CASRASSYEQYF. Written as DNA, the CDR3 is TGTGCCAGCAGGGCCAGCTCCTACGAGCAGTACTTC. Full variable domain (outside the CDR3, taken from reference TRBV2 and TRBJ2-7): EPEVTQTPSHQVTQMGQEVILRCVPISNHLYFYWYRQILGQKVEFLVSFYNNEISEKSEIFDDQFSVERPDGSNFTLKIRSTKLEDSAMYFCASRASSYEQYFGPGTRLTVT.

The chain carries TRBV7-2 and TRBJ1-4; no clear D gene. This CDR3 is built from 14 residues. The germline V gene has CDR1 SGHTA and CDR2 FQGNSA. Trimming shortened V by 1 base and J by 3 bases, and 6 bases separated the two germline ends. This CDR3 reads CASSLETANEKLFF. CDR3 bases: TGTGCCAGCAGCTTAGAGACCGCTAATGAAAAACTGTTTTTT. The full variable domain, rest sourced from reference TRBV7-2 and TRBJ1-4, is GAGVSQSPSNKVTEKGKDVELRCDPISGHTALYWYRQSLGQGLEFLIYFQGNSAPDKSGLPSDRFSAERTGGSVSTLTIQRTQQEDSAVYLCASSLETANEKLFFGSGTQLSVL.

The chain recombines TRBV7-2 with TRBJ2-1; 10 nucleotides match TRBD2. The V gene's germline CDR1 is SGHTA and CDR2 FQGNSA. Trimming cost V 4 bases and J 6 bases; bases outside gene matches: 12. CDR3 size: 17 residues. Written as DNA, the CDR3 is TGTGCCAGCAGCTCGCCGTTCCTAGCGGGGGCCCTCAATGAGCAGTTCTTC. The encoded protein is CASSSPFLAGALNEQFF.

This clonotype was detected a few times. V usage is TRBV7-4 and J usage is TRBJ2-7, with D possibly TRBD1 on 8 matching bases. Germline values: CDR1 SGHVT, CDR2 SQSDAQ. The CDR3 length is 15 residues. Trimming cost V 6 bases and J 2 bases, with 17 bases left between them. The CDR3 DNA reads as TGTGCCAGCAGATTCACAGGGGGGGACCCCTACGAGCAGTACTTC. This encodes CASRFTGGDPYEQYF.

The V gene is TRBV12-3 or TRBV12-4, the J gene TRBJ1-1; D might be TRBD1 (5 bases). CDR3 length: 15 amino acids. The V end was cut by 5 bases, the J end by 5 bases, with 18 bases between. In DNA, the CDR3 is TGTGCCAGCAGTCCCAAGGGTGGGGGTTGGACTGAAGCTTTCTTT. Amino acids: CASSPKGGGWTEAFF.

This clonotype came up a few times. The rearrangement uses TRBV7-9 and TRBJ2-7, with 8 bases aligning to TRBD1. V dropped 3 bases and J dropped 3; count of bases not matched to a gene: 4. The germline CDR1 and CDR2 sequences are SEHNR and FQNEAQ (reference sequence). The CDR3 contains 14 residues. CDR3 DNA: TGTGCCAGCAGCTTTTTAGGACAGGGCTACGAGCAGTACTTC. Translating it yields CASSFLGQGYEQYF.

The chain joins TRBV7-9 to TRBJ1-2; weak D call: TRBD1 (6 bases). V lost 2 bases and J 3 bases, leaving 7 bases between the germline ends. Germline V lookup: CDR1 SEHNR, CDR2 FQNEAQ (reference sequence). This CDR3 region has 13 residues. DNA of the CDR3: TGTGCCAGCAGCTTAAGGGGGGACTATGGCTACACCTTC. Protein: CASSLRGDYGYTF. The full variable domain, rest sourced from reference TRBV7-9 and TRBJ1-2, is DTGVSQNPRHKITKRGQNVTFRCDPISEHNRLYWYRQTLGQGPEFLTYFQNEAQLEKSRLLSDRFSAERPKGSFSTLEIQRTEQGDSAMYLCASSLRGDYGYTFGSGTRLTVV.

This rearrangement joins TRBV6-4 to TRBJ2-1; D is possibly TRBD1 or TRBD2 (6 bases each). Germline CDR1 MRHNA, CDR2 SNTAGT. This CDR3 has 15 amino acids. Between the trimmed V and J ends, which lost 4 bases and 4 bases, there was a span of 14 bases. Here the CDR3 DNA reads TGTGCCAGCAGTGCTGAGGGGGGCACTTACAATGAGCAGTTCTTC. Amino acids: CASSAEGGTYNEQFF.

This clonotype was found a few times. The chain combines TRBV12-3 or TRBV12-4 with TRBJ2-7; D not certain. The CDR3 covers 15 residues. V lost 3 bases, J lost 1 base, and 13 bases lay in between. The CDR3 loop is CASSLSDLLSYEQYF. In DNA form, the CDR3 reads TGTGCCAGCAGTTTGAGCGATTTATTGTCCTACGAGCAGTACTTC.

The chain carries TRBV7-6 and TRBJ1-5; TRBD1 matches at 9 bases. This CDR3 comprises 16 residues. J was trimmed by 2 bases and V by 5 bases; bases with no gene match: 7. The germline CDR1 and CDR2 sequences are SGHVS and FNYEAQ. In DNA, the CDR3 is TGTGCCAGCAGCCCGGACAGGGGTGGTCGCAATCAGCCCCAGCATTTT. Its protein product is CASSPDRGGRNQPQHF.

This chain uses TRBV7-9 with TRBJ1-1; D remains unclear. V lost 7 bases and J 4 bases, leaving 10 bases between the germline ends. The CDR3 sequence is 12 residues long. Germline CDR1 and CDR2: SEHNR and FQNEAQ (reference sequence). As DNA, the CDR3 is TGTGCCAGCACCGAGAGCCCCACTGAAGCTTTCTTT. Protein sequence: CASTESPTEAFF.

This clonotype was detected a few times. J is TRBJ2-7 and V is TRBV10-3, with TRBD1 as a possible D gene (7 bases). V gave up 10 bases and J gave up 2 bases, with 15 bases separating them. The CDR3 has 13 residues. CDR1 ENHRY and CDR2 SYGVKD come from the germline V gene. The CDR3 loop reads CATGATGTYEQYF. For the CDR3, the DNA is TGTGCCACGGGGGCGACAGGGACCTACGAGCAGTACTTC.

At least ten counts were recorded for this clonotype. The chain has TRBV11-2 and TRBJ2-1, with D perhaps matching TRBD1 or TRBD2 (5 bases each). Per the germline V gene, CDR1 is SGHAT and CDR2 is FQNNGV. The CDR3 spans 13 residues. The V gene lost 1 base and the J gene lost 9 bases, with 10 bases spanning the gap. As DNA, the CDR3 is TGTGCCAGCAGCTTAGGGGACGGGGCTGAGCAGTTCTTC. Residues: CASSLGDGAEQFF.

This clonotype came up a few times. V usage is TRBV5-6 and J usage is TRBJ2-3, with TRBD1 matching 8 bases. Trimming cost V 2 bases and J 2 bases; bases outside gene matches: 4. The V gene's germline CDR1 is SGHDT and CDR2 YYEEEE. This CDR3 is 15 amino acids long. The CDR3 region has the DNA TGTGCCAGCAGCTTAATACAGGGGGACACAGATACGCAGTATTTT. Amino acids: CASSLIQGDTDTQYF.

The chain employs TRBV15 and TRBJ1-6; D not resolved. Germline loops: CDR1 LNHNV, CDR2 YYDKDF (reference sequence). The V end was cut by 1 base, the J end by 3 bases, with 7 bases between. This CDR3 spans 15 amino acids. CDR3 DNA sequence: TGTGCCACCAGCAGAGGGTCGGGCTATAATTCACCCCTCCACTTT. This codes for CATSRGSGYNSPLHF. Looking up the rest from reference TRBV15 and TRBJ1-6 gives the full variable domain: DAMVIQNPRYQVTQFGKPVTLSCSQTLNHNVMYWYQQKSSQAPKLLFHYYDKDFNNEADTPDNFQSRRPNTSFCFLDIRSPGLGDTAMYLCATSRGSGYNSPLHFGNGTRLTVT.

The CDR3 DNA reads as TGTGCCAGCAGCTTTGACAGGGGGCTCTACAATGAGCAGTTCTTC. Translation: CASSFDRGLYNEQFF. This sequence joins TRBV5-6 and TRBJ2-1, with TRBD1 matching 10 bases. The CDR3 extends over 15 amino acids. Germline V gene lookup returns CDR1 SGHDT and CDR2 YYEEEE. The V and J ends lost 2 bases and 3 bases, in that order; junction bases with no gene match: 2.

This clonotype was counted only a few times. The chain uses TRBV25-1 and TRBJ2-1; D unresolved. Trimming left V 4 bases short and J 5 bases short, with 9 bases between. The germline V gene encodes CDR1 MGHDK and CDR2 SYGVNS. CDR3 length equals 13 residues. The CDR3 nucleotides are TGTGCCAGCAGTGTGCGCCCCCACAATGAGCAGTTCTTC. It codes for CASSVRPHNEQFF.